These T cell receptor beta chains were read from a single sample in a study of regulatory T cells in long-lasting Graves disease. TCRdb analysed the multiplex PCR reads with MiXCR anew, one entry per CDR3 protein. The sample lists about 530,000 distinct CDR3 sequences, about 16% occurring once. The same data also went into a second study, on T cells in Graves' hyperthyroidism and ophthalmopathy.

The sequenced sample was peripheral blood mononuclear cells (PBMCs), obtained at new diagnosis, from a patient treated with antithyroid drugs. These receptors originate from a woman aged 35-60 years with Graves disease. Both conserved end residues are part of each CDR3. The D gene is left open where the match is weak. Some rows have no size entry. The others give once, few or many, or a class for an expanded clone.

TRBJ1-4,TRBV5-1,many,.,TGCGCCAGCAGCTTGGCGACTGGGAATGAAAAACTGTTTTTT,CASSLATGNEKLFF
TRBJ2-3,TRBV24-1,few,.,TGTGCCACCAGTCTCCGGGCCACAGATACGCAGTATTTT,CATSLRATDTQYF
TRBJ2-5,TRBV14,few,TRBD2,TGTGCCAGCAGCCCCCTAGCGGGGGTAGGAGAGACCCAGTACTTC,CASSPLAGVGETQYF
TRBJ2-7,TRBV12-3/TRBV12-4,few,.,TGTGCCAGCAGTACGGACGTCTCCTACGAGCAGTACTTC,CASSTDVSYEQYF
TRBJ2-3,TRBV27,.,.,TGTGCCAGCAGTTCCCTTTATGAGGCGCGGGGGCTTTCGAGAGATACGCAGTATTTT,CASSSLYEARGLSRDTQYF
TRBJ2-1,TRBV7-2,.,.,TGTGCCAGCAGCTTGTGGGACCCCTACAATGAGCAGTTCTTC,CASSLWDPYNEQFF
TRBJ2-3,TRBV5-1,.,TRBD2,TGCGCCAGCAGCTTAGAAGCTCGGGGGGTAGATACGCAGTATTTT,CASSLEARGVDTQYF
TRBJ1-2,TRBV2,many,TRBD1,TGTGCCAGCAGTGAAGACAGGGGGCATTATGGCTACACCTTC,CASSEDRGHYGYTF
TRBJ2-1,TRBV18,few,TRBD2,TGTGCCAGCTCACGGGCAGGGCTAGCGGGGGGACTCAATGAGCAGTTCTTC,CASSRAGLAGGLNEQFF
TRBJ2-5,TRBV7-2,many,.,TGTGCCAGCAGCACGGGGCGGGGGCGGGGCCATCAGACCCAGTACTTC,CASSTGRGRGHQTQYF
TRBJ2-3,TRBV7-3,many,TRBD2,TGTGCCAGCAGCCCGACTAGCGGGGGCGTAGATACGCAGTATTTT,CASSPTSGGVDTQYF
TRBJ1-4,TRBV6-1,many,.,TGTGCCAGCAGGACGGGACAACGGACGTGGACTAATGAAAAACTGTTTTTT,CASRTGQRTWTNEKLFF
TRBJ1-1,TRBV18,many,.,TGTGCCAGCTCACAGGAGCTGGACACTGAAGCTTTCTTT,CASSQELDTEAFF
TRBJ2-5,TRBV12-5,.,.,TGTGCTAGTGGTTTTGATCAACAAGAGACCCAGTACTTC,CASGFDQQETQYF
TRBJ2-6,TRBV27,few,.,TGTGCCAGCAGTCCCCTGGGGGTCTCTGGGGCCAACGTCCTGACTTTC,CASSPLGVSGANVLTF
TRBJ1-1,TRBV7-2,many,.,TGTGCCAGCAGCTTTCAGGGGTCGAACACTGAAGCTTTCTTT,CASSFQGSNTEAFF
TRBJ1-5,TRBV19,few,.,TGTGCCACCCAGACAGCATGGGTTAGCAATCAGCCCCAGCATTTT,CATQTAWVSNQPQHF
TRBJ1-2,TRBV11-2,many,.,TGTGCCAGCAGCTTAGGCGTCAGCTTATATGGCTACACCTTC,CASSLGVSLYGYTF
TRBJ2-7,TRBV28,many,.,TGTGCCAGCAGTTTAACGTACACTATGCAGTACTTC,CASSLTYTMQYF
TRBJ2-1,TRBV28,many,.,TGTGCCAGCAGTGCAACAGGGAACGAGCAGTTCTTC,CASSATGNEQFF
TRBJ2-3,TRBV27,few,.,TGTGCCAGCAGCTCATCGACTGGAACCCGGCAGTATTTT,CASSSSTGTRQYF
TRBJ2-2,TRBV2,many,.,TGTGCCAGCAGCCGGGACACCAGTCCCGGGGAGCTGTTTTTT,CASSRDTSPGELFF
TRBJ1-1,TRBV20-1,few,.,TGCAGTGCTAGAGACCCAGGGGCGCGCACTGAAGCTTTCTTT,CSARDPGARTEAFF